The present T cell receptor beta chain was sequenced within a study of blood T cell repertoires in COVID-19. The data were produced by immunoSEQ multiplex PCR, yet TCRdb's version contains in-frame clones alone and is incomplete. The data hold about 150,000 clones, with under 90% observed a single time. Germline assignment: CDR1 SGHRS and CDR2 YFSETQ. This CDR3 region has 18 residues. V lost 4 bases and J lost 0; bases outside the gene matches: 12. The TCR sequence derives from a human donor in a cohort sampled during active COVID-19. Sequencing was done on a sample of peripheral blood. The V gene is TRBV5-1, the J gene TRBJ2-1; 8 bases line up with TRBD2. For the CDR3, the DNA is TGCGCCAGCAGCCCCGGACTAGCCCTCCAGGGCTCCTACAATGAGCAGTTCTTC. Protein product: CASSPGLALQGSYNEQFF.